This T cell receptor beta chain was obtained from a study of blood T cell repertoires in COVID-19. Study-level background: Acute and convalescent COVID-19 specimens originated in the United States, Italy and Spain. PBMCs, B-cell-depleted T cells, or T cells provided the cDNA or gDNA that made up the material.

Authors' data handling: Reference gene primer amplification gave estimated nucleated cell counts. Some clones are missing from TCRdb's copy, which holds only in-frame ones; the method was immunoSEQ multiplex PCR. Clone size and V and J calls were adopted from that table, with D and trimming inferred from the DNA. The sample shows fewer than 200,000 clones, 86% of them seen only once. This TCR derives from a man in his fifties with active or convalescent COVID-19. Sequenced input: peripheral blood.

CDR3 DNA: TGTGCCAGCAGCTCGAGACAGGGTCTTGCCGGGGAGCTGTTTTTT. This encodes CASSSRQGLAGELFF. The genes are TRBV11-1 and TRBJ2-2; 7 bases agree with TRBD1. V lost 4 bases to trimming and J lost 6 bases; unmatched junction nucleotides: 8. CDR1 and CDR2 from the germline V gene are SGHAT and FQDESV (reference sequence). The CDR3 consists of 15 residues.